This TCR beta chain was recovered during a study of Ad26.COV2.S vaccination and SARS-CoV-2 variants. Overall study: Within the COV1001 Ad26.COV2.S trial arm, the donor was enrolled.

Worth noting for this clone: Its antigen is unknown.

Study-level points and caveats: The breadth of spike-specific CD8+ and CD4+ T cell responses after vaccination was reportedly substantial.

Stated treatment: 15 to 20 received Ad26.COV2.S at low or high dose, single or two shots; 5 received placebo; per-sample allocation not given. Sampling happened 63 days after the first vaccine or placebo injection. An Ad26 vector expressing Wuhan-strain SARS-CoV-2 spike served as the vaccine. TCRdb keeps only in-frame clones here, not all; method: immunoSEQ multiplex PCR. The table lists some 520,000 clones, around nine tenths of them singletons. The V end was cut by 5 bases, the J end by 4 bases, with 14 bases between. The CDR3 is 15 residues long. The germline CDR1 and CDR2 sequences are SGHTA and FQGTGA.

The sequence was collected from a person between 18 and 60 years old who received the Ad26.COV2.S COVID-19 vaccine or a placebo. The source material was peripheral blood, sampled in a trial of Ad26.COV2.S vaccine versus placebo. The chain uses TRBV7-3 and TRBJ2-2; tentatively, D is TRBD1 or TRBD2 (6 bases each). For the CDR3, the DNA is TGTGCCAGCAGCCAGATAGGGGGGAGCACCGGGGAGCTGTTTTTT. Translating it yields CASSQIGGSTGELFF.